This passage covers 9 T cell receptor beta chains from one sample sequenced in a study of blood T cell repertoires in COVID-19. TCRdb's table, derived via immunoSEQ multiplex PCR, lists solely in-frame clones and lacks some. The sample contains 300,000 to 450,000 clones, 70% to 90% of which appear only once. The sequenced sample consisted of peripheral blood. The receptors shown here come from a human donor in a cohort sampled during active COVID-19.

The chain recombines TRBV7-2 with TRBJ2-5; perhaps TRBD1 as D (5 bases). This CDR3 region has 13 residues. Deletions cut 5 bases from V and 10 bases from J, with 17 bases between. CDR1 is SGHTA, CDR2 FQGNSA, per germline. The CDR3 region has the DNA TGTGCCAGCAGCGGCGTTCTGGGGCGCGACCAGTACTTC. It translates to CASSGVLGRDQYF.

The chain is built from TRBV4-1 and TRBJ2-1; the match to TRBD2 covers 10 bases. The length of the CDR3 is 17 residues. Trimming at V came to 2 bases and at J to 8 bases, leaving 12 bases not matched to a gene. The germline CDR1 and CDR2 sequences are MGHRA and YSYEKL. CDR3 sequence: CASSQLVLAGLIDEQFF. The DNA for the CDR3 is TGCGCCAGCAGCCAATTAGTACTAGCGGGACTCATAGATGAGCAGTTCTTC.

The chain is built from TRBV5-6 and TRBJ2-5; D not certain. The ends were cut back, 5 bases at V and 4 bases at J, with 24 bases in the middle. The CDR3 loop spans 17 amino acids. The germline V gene encodes CDR1 SGHDT and CDR2 YYEEEE. The CDR3 sequence: CASSPVRSGGFGETQYF. CDR3 sequence (DNA): TGTGCCAGCAGTCCGGTCAGGTCTGGTGGTTTTGGAGAGACCCAGTACTTC.

The rearrangement joins TRBV30 to TRBJ2-1, with a tentative D call TRBD1 (6 bases). Germline CDR1 reads GTSNPN; CDR2 reads SVGIG (reference sequence). The CDR3 covers 19 residues. V shed 0 bases and J shed 4 bases, with 25 bases lying between them. The CDR3 bases are TGTGCCTGGAGTGTACGGAGCAGGGGAATAGAGCTCCTATACAATGAGCAGTTCTTC. This gives the protein CAWSVRSRGIELLYNEQFF. The variable domain in full, with the rest retrieved from reference TRBV30 and TRBJ2-1, is SQTIHQWPATLVQPVGSPLSLECTVEGTSNPNLYWYRQAAGRGLQLLFYSVGIGQISSEVPQNLSASRPQDRQFILSSKKLLLSDSGFYLCAWSVRSRGIELLYNEQFFGPGTRLTVL.

This rearrangement joins TRBV3-1 (or the pseudogene TRBV3-2) to TRBJ2-1, with 8 bases that match TRBD2. Germline CDR1 is LGHDT and CDR2 is YNNKEL (reference sequence). The CDR3 has 16 residues. The V segment lost 2 bases and the J segment 1 base; nucleotides outside the gene matches: 4. This chain's CDR3 is CASSQTAGGSYNEQFF. CDR3 DNA: TGTGCCAGCAGCCAAACCGCGGGAGGATCCTACAATGAGCAGTTCTTC.

Comments on this clone: Additional DNA sequences in this sample encode the identical CDR3. The V and J genes are TRBV18 and TRBJ1-3; D not certain. Germline lookup yields CDR1 KGHSH and CDR2 LQKENI. The V gene lost 0 bases and the J gene lost 2 bases, with 8 bases spanning the gap. The CDR3 length is 15 residues. The DNA of the CDR3 is TGTGCCAGCTCACCACCGAGCGGTACTGGAAACACCATATATTTT. Amino acid sequence: CASSPPSGTGNTIYF. The complete variable domain, with remaining parts taken from reference TRBV18 and TRBJ1-3, reads NAGVMQNPRHLVRRRGQEARLRCSPMKGHSHVYWYRQLPEEGLKFMVYLQKENIIDESGMPKERFSAEFPKEGPSILRIQQVVRGDSAAYFCASSPPSGTGNTIYFGEGSWLTVV.

The chain employs TRBV6-1 and TRBJ2-7, with 7 positions matching TRBD2. V lost 0 bases and J lost 3; bases outside the gene matches: 8. This CDR3 region has 16 residues. Per germline, CDR1 MNHNS and CDR2 SASEGT. CDR3 coding DNA: TGTGCCAGCAGTGAAGCATCCGGACTAGAAGTCTACGAGCAGTACTTC. It codes for CASSEASGLEVYEQYF.

V is TRBV4-2 and J is TRBJ2-1; 11 bases agree with TRBD2. V was pared by 3 bases and J by 1 base, with 8 bases of the junction left unmatched. CDR1 and CDR2 (germline): LGHNA, YNFKEQ. The CDR3 has 18 residues. CDR3 in amino acids: CASSHQGLAALSYNEQFF. CDR3 nucleotides: TGTGCCAGCAGCCACCAGGGACTAGCGGCGCTATCCTACAATGAGCAGTTCTTC.

This chain uses TRBV5-1 with TRBJ1-2; TRBD1 aligns across 7 bases. The V and J ends lost 0 bases and 8 bases, in that order; junction bases with no gene match: 4. The CDR3 length is 13 residues. The germline V gene encodes CDR1 SGHRS and CDR2 YFSETQ. CDR3: CASSLEGGAGYTF. CDR3 sequence (DNA): TGCGCCAGCAGCTTGGAAGGGGGCGCGGGCTACACCTTC.